This T cell receptor (beta chain) was found in a study of blood T cell repertoires in COVID-19. Across the study: COVID-19 samples collected from the United States, Italy and Spain covered acute and convalescent phases.

Generated by immunoSEQ multiplex PCR, the TCRdb table keeps only in-frame clones and is missing some. This sample has about 160,000 clones; approximately 80% occur once, and the top ten carry around 10%. In its sample, this clone was seen a few times. CDR1 SGHNT and CDR2 YYREEE come from the germline V gene (reference sequence). This CDR3 spans 14 amino acids. V was clipped by 2 bases and J by 3 bases, with 9 bases between them. The sequencing input was peripheral blood. The rearrangement links TRBV5-4 to TRBJ2-1; D may be TRBD1 (5 bases). The sequence was collected from a woman aged 80 or older with active or convalescent COVID-19. CDR3 sequence: CASSLHQGYNEQFF. As DNA, the CDR3 is TGTGCCAGCAGCTTACACCAGGGCTACAATGAGCAGTTCTTC.